What follows are 14 T cell receptor beta chains derived from one specimen sequenced in a study of T-cell reconstitution after alpha-beta-depleted transplantation in children. Unique molecular identifiers tagged the TCRbeta library. TCRdb recomputed calls from the PCR reads with MiXCR, one row per CDR3 protein. The repertoire holds 600,000 to 700,000 distinct CDR3 sequences, with around 13% as singletons. This sample comprised PBMCs, obtained before TCRalphabeta/CD19-depleted stem cell transplant. These receptors were collected from a girl aged 2 to 10 with congenital amegakaryocytic thrombocytopenia, due to receive a stem cell transplant.

The CDR3 nucleotides are TGCAGCGTTCCGGGGCCCGGCTACACCTTC. This codes for CSVPGPGYTF. The rearrangement links TRBV29-1 to TRBJ1-2; D is perhaps TRBD1 (5 bases). In germline, CDR1 is SQVTM, CDR2 ANQGSEA. The CDR3 consists of 10 residues. V dropped 5 bases and J dropped 8 bases, with 9 bases sitting between them. The entire variable domain, with the rest obtained from reference TRBV29-1 and TRBJ1-2, is as follows: SAVISQKPSRDICQRGTSLTIQCQVDSQVTMMFWYRQQPGQSLTLIATANQGSEATYESGFVIDKFPISRPNLTFSTLTVSNMSPEDSSIYLCSVPGPGYTFGSGTRLTVV.

Many counts were recorded for this clonotype. The V and J genes are TRBV9 and TRBJ2-1, with unresolved D. The V end lost 4 bases, the J end lost 8 bases, and 16 bases lay between the germline ends. The germline V gene encodes CDR1 SGDLS and CDR2 YYNGEE. There are 14 residues in the CDR3. The CDR3 loop reads CASSTPGYTDEQFF. CDR3 sequence (DNA): TGTGCCAGCAGCACCCCCGGGTACACTGATGAGCAGTTCTTC.

This clonotype was recorded at least ten times. The rearrangement uses TRBV20-1 and TRBJ1-5; TRBD1 aligns across 7 bases. J lost 0 bases, V lost 6 bases, and 11 bases had no gene match. The CDR3 length is 16 residues. CDR1 is DFQATT, CDR2 SNEGSKA, per germline (reference sequence). The CDR3, as DNA: TGCAGTGCCTTACGAGGGGGCACCTCTAGCAATCAGCCCCAGCATTTT. Amino acid sequence: CSALRGGTSSNQPQHF.

This clonotype was seen ten or more times. The gene calls are TRBV5-1 and TRBJ2-1, with D possibly matching TRBD2 (5 bases). This CDR3 comprises 15 residues. V dropped 0 bases and J dropped 6 bases, with 13 bases sitting between them. CDR1 is SGHRS and CDR2 is YFSETQ in the germline V gene. The CDR3 sequence: CASSLASLELNEQFF. The CDR3 coding sequence is TGCGCCAGCAGCTTGGCGTCACTAGAACTCAATGAGCAGTTCTTC.

This clonotype appeared many times. The chain employs TRBV5-1 and TRBJ2-2, with D perhaps matching TRBD1 or TRBD2 (5 bases each). The CDR3 extends over 14 amino acids. Trimming shortened V by 4 bases and J by 3 bases, and 10 bases separated the two germline ends. Per the germline V gene, CDR1 is SGHRS and CDR2 is YFSETQ. The CDR3 loop is CASSHGTDTGELFF. The DNA for the CDR3 is TGCGCCAGCAGCCATGGGACGGACACCGGGGAGCTGTTTTTT.

The V gene is TRBV6-6, the J gene TRBJ2-2, with D possibly TRBD2 on 6 matching bases. The CDR3 covers 13 residues. The germline V gene has CDR1 MNHNY and CDR2 SVGAGI (reference sequence). Trimming removed 8 bases at V and 6 bases at J, with 13 bases between. CDR3 sequence (DNA): TGTGCCAGCTATCTGGGGGGAGCCGGGGAGCTGTTTTTT. Its translation: CASYLGGAGELFF.

This clonotype was picked up a small number of times. The V and J genes are TRBV10-3 and TRBJ2-1; weak D call: TRBD2 (5 bases). This CDR3 has 15 amino acids. Germline V gene sequence: CDR1 ENHRY, CDR2 SYGVKD. V lost 3 bases and J lost 1, with 10 bases in between. CDR3 residues: CAISDRADSYNEQFF. As DNA, the CDR3 is TGTGCCATCAGTGATCGAGCGGATTCCTACAATGAGCAGTTCTTC.

This clonotype was seen a few times. This chain joins TRBV7-6 and TRBJ2-2; D not certain. The V and J ends lost 8 bases and 4 bases respectively, with 11 bases between them. CDR1 is SGHVS and CDR2 is FNYEAQ in the germline V gene. The CDR3 is 13 amino acids. The CDR3 DNA is TGTGCCAGCGGGGAAGACCTCACCGGGGAGCTGTTTTTT. This gives the protein CASGEDLTGELFF.

This clonotype appeared many times. This chain links TRBV12-3 or TRBV12-4 with TRBJ2-1; 8 bases map to TRBD2. J gave up 8 bases and V 4 bases, and 7 bases lay outside the gene matches. CDR3 length: 14 residues. CDR3 coding DNA: TGTGCCAGCAGTTCGTCCGGGACTAGTGATGAGCAGTTCTTC. Amino acids: CASSSSGTSDEQFF.

This sequence joins TRBV19 and TRBJ1-5; possible D gene TRBD1, 6 bases. Germline V gene data show CDR1 as LNHDA and CDR2 as SQIVND (reference sequence). The CDR3 is 12 residues long. Trimming took off 4 bases at V and 8 bases at J, with 9 bases between the two ends. CDR3 in DNA: TGTGCCAGTAGTACTTACAGGGAGCCCCAGCATTTT. It codes for CASSTYREPQHF. Full variable domain (missing parts from reference TRBV19 and TRBJ1-5): DGGITQSPKYLFRKEGQNVTLSCEQNLNHDAMYWYRQDPGQGLRLIYYSQIVNDFQKGDIAEGYSVSREKKESFPLTVTSAQKNPTAFYLCASSTYREPQHFGDGTRLSIL.

This clonotype was detected ten times or more. V usage is TRBV5-1 and J usage is TRBJ2-2, with unresolved D. Germline V lookup: CDR1 SGHRS, CDR2 YFSETQ. Trimming stripped 10 bases from V and 5 bases from J, with 12 bases between. The CDR3 contains 12 residues. The CDR3 reads CAAKQVTGELFF. CDR3 DNA: TGCGCCGCCAAGCAGGTTACCGGGGAGCTGTTTTTT.

This clonotype was picked up many times. The J gene is TRBJ1-5, the V gene TRBV28; 7 positions agree with TRBD1. Germline CDR1 MDHEN, CDR2 SYDVKM. The CDR3 has 15 amino acids. The V segment lost 8 bases and the J segment 6 bases; nucleotides outside the gene matches: 13. Here the CDR3 reads CASVDQTGRIQPQHF. CDR3 nucleotides: TGTGCCAGCGTGGACCAGACAGGGCGTATTCAGCCCCAGCATTTT. The entire variable domain, with the rest obtained from reference TRBV28 and TRBJ1-5, is as follows: DVKVTQSSRYLVKRTGEKVFLECVQDMDHENMFWYRQDPGLGLRLIYFSYDVKMKEKGDIPEGYSVSREKKERFSLILESASTNQTSMYLCASVDQTGRIQPQHFGDGTRLSIL.

The V call is TRBV7-9, the J call TRBJ2-3; 8 bases map to TRBD1. In germline, CDR1 is SEHNR, CDR2 FQNEAQ (reference sequence). The CDR3 runs to 16 residues. With V trimmed by 5 bases and J by 2 bases, 9 bases remained unmatched. CDR3 DNA: TGTGCCAGCAGCCCTGGGACAGGAAAAATCACAGATACGCAGTATTTT. Translating it yields CASSPGTGKITDTQYF.

This chain connects TRBV20-1 to TRBJ2-3; D unresolved. Germline V gene lookup returns CDR1 DFQATT and CDR2 SNEGSKA (reference sequence). The ends were cut back, 5 bases at V and 2 bases at J, with 14 bases in the middle. The CDR3 runs 14 residues. This CDR3 reads CSAPPDRNTDTQYF. CDR3 in DNA: TGCAGTGCTCCCCCTGACCGAAACACAGATACGCAGTATTTT.